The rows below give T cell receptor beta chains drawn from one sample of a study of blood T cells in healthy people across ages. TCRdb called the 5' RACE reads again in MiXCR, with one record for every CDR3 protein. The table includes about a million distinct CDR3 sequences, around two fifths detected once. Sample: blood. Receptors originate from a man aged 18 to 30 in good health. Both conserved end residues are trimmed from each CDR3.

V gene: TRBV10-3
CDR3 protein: AISRDGDRPQH

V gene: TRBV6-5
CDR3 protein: ASRRASYNSPPH

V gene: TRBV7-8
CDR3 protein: ASSSREATYEQY

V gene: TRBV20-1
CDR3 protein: SARDLRNSPLH

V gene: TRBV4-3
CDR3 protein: ASSQDLARLNTEAF

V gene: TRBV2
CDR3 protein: ASTLRNQETQY

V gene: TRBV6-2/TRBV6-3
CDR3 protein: ASSPGTSGGGTDTQY

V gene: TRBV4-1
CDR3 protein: ASSQGRQGAKNPEAF

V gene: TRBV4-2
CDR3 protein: ASSQRSGGLGGTEAF

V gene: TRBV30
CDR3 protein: AWSGQGEVHEQY

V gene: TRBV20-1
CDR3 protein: SAPDPQRNTEAF

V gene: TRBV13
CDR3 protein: ASSLGVLTGNTGELF

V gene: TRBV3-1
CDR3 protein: ASTGSADYGYT

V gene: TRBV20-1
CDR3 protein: SARLAGGLYEQY

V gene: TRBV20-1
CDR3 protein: SARDTTGGGYT

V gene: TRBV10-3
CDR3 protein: AIRSPRQGNRYT

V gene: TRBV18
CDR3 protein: ASSRTRTESMNTEAF

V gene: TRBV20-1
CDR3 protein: SARDGGAGDTQY

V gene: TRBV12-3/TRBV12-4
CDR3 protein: ASSLGRQYANYGYT

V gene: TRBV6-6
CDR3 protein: ASSPTGGMNQPQH

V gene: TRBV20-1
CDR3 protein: SAHDSERQGGQPQH

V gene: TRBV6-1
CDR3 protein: ASNPRDRGQVGHNEQF

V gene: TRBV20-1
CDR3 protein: SARDLSGQGALGGQPQH

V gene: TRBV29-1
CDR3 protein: SVELGTSGGLYNEQF

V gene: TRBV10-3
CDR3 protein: AITSGGNNEQY

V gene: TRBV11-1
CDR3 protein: ASSLSGGIPPNEQF

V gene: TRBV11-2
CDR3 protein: ASSSGPRDEQY

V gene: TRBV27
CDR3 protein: ASSLSRYSTEAF

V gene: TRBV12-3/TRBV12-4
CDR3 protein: ASSSQLDQPQH

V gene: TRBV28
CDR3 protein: ASSPNRGLTEKLF

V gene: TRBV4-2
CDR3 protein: ASSQVPQGLRSYGYT

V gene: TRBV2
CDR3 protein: AGSDSGGGNTGELF

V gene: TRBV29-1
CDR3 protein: SVSQGAGTEAF

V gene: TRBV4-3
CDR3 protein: ASSHPGTAVNTGELF

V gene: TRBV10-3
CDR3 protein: AITGQIYNEQY

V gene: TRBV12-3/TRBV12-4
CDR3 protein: ASRPRGDEQF

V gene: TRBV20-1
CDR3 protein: SARDRSSGNTIY

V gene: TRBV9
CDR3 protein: ASSARENNSPLH

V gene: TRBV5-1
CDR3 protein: ASSSLSSRNTEAF

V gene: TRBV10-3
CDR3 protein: AIRSGMRNTQY

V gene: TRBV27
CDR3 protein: ASSSSQGGNYGYT

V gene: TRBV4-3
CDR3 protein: ASSQEIRGTYEQY

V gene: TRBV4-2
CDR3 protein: ASSQAEYGYT

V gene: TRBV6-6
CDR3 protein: ASSYLADRVNEKLF

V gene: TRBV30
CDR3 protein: AWSVPQGEKLF